This T cell receptor (beta chain) appears in the sequencing data of a study of blood T cell repertoires in COVID-19. The V gene end was trimmed by 3 bases and the J gene end by 6 bases; junction bases not matched to a gene: 8. The CDR3 is 16 amino acids. Germline-derived CDR1 and CDR2 are SGHTA and FQGNSA. Authors' data handling: Amplifying reference gene primers gave estimates of nucleated cell counts. Sequencing used immunoSEQ multiplex PCR; TCRdb keeps in-frame clones, though not all of them. The V and J calls and the clone size are those of that table, but D and trimming were determined from the DNA. Here the sample spans about 42,000 clones, roughly 87% being singletons.

This sequence was found in a human donor in a cohort sampled during active COVID-19. Sample: peripheral blood. J is TRBJ2-5 and V is TRBV7-2, with 12 positions matching TRBD1. The chain's CDR3 is CASSFSGTGGGKTQYF. DNA of the CDR3: TGTGCCAGCAGCTTCTCCGGGACAGGGGGCGGGAAGACCCAGTACTTC.